This T cell receptor (beta chain) was recovered during a study of brain T cells in children with intractable seizures. Study-level findings and limits: Patients' HCMV serostatus was unknown; virus specificity rests on CDR3 similarity alone. Pre- and post-surgery blood differed in depth, so pre-surgery absences may be undersampling.

Comments on this clone: The antigen remains undetermined.

TCRdb's table, derived via immunoSEQ multiplex PCR, lists solely in-frame clones and lacks some. This sample has approximately 44,000 clones; over 75% occur once, and the top ten carry just under 6.5%. Per the germline V gene, CDR1 is SGHTA and CDR2 is FQGNSA. V was pared by 5 bases and J by 3 bases, with 16 bases between. This CDR3 is built from 15 residues. Pre-surgery treatment included at least one anti-epileptic drug. The chain employs TRBV7-2 and TRBJ1-1; a weak D match, TRBD1 (5 bases). The sequencing used peripheral blood, collected at surgery. The TCR originated in a girl aged 2-9 years with tuberous sclerosis and intractable seizures. The CDR3 DNA reads TGTGCCAGCAGCCCAATGGGGGAGCTGTACACTGAAGCTTTCTTT. Its protein product is CASSPMGELYTEAFF. Using reference TRBV7-2 and TRBJ1-1 for the parts outside the CDR3, the full variable domain is GAGVSQSPSNKVTEKGKDVELRCDPISGHTALYWYRQSLGQGLEFLIYFQGNSAPDKSGLPSDRFSAERTGGSVSTLTIQRTQQEDSAVYLCASSPMGELYTEAFFGQGTRLTVV.